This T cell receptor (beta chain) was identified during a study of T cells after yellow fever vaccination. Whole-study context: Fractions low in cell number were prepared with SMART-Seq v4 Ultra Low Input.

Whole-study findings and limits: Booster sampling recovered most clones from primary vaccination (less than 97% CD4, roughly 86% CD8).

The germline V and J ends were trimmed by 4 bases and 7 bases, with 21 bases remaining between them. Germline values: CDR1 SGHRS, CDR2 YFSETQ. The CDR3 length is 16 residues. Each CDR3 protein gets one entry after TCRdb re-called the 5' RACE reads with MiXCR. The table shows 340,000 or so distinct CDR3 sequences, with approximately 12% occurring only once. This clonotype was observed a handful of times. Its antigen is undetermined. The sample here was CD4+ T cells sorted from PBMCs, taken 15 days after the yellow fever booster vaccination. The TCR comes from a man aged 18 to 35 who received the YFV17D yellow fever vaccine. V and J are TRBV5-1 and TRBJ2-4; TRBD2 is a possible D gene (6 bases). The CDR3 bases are TGCGCCAGCAGCCTGGCGGGGTCGGCAGATTCCAACATTCAGTACTTC. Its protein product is CASSLAGSADSNIQYF.